This TCR beta chain was found in a study of shared clonotypes between healthy human individuals. The overall study: Every donor yielded three CD4 naive, three CD4 memory, two CD8 naive and one CD8 memory plate.

CDR1 and CDR2 from the germline V gene are SGHAT and FQNNGV. V lost 0 bases and J lost 5, with 14 bases in between. The length of the CDR3 is 15 residues. Measured with immunoSEQ multiplex PCR; TCRdb has only the in-frame clones, and not every one. Of 700,000 to 950,000 clones in the sample, around 96% were seen once. Naivety among CD8 cells was defined by CD45RO negativity and positive CCR7 selection, thereby excluding terminally differentiated effector memory CD45RA+ cells. Specimen: naive CD8+ T cells sorted from blood. The rearrangement links TRBV11-2 to TRBJ2-7; tentatively, D is TRBD2 (7 bases). This receptor was identified in a man aged 25 to 45 in good health. The CDR3 nucleotides read TGTGCCAGCAGCTTAGATTCAGCGGGACAAAACGAGCAGTACTTC. It is translated as CASSLDSAGQNEQYF.